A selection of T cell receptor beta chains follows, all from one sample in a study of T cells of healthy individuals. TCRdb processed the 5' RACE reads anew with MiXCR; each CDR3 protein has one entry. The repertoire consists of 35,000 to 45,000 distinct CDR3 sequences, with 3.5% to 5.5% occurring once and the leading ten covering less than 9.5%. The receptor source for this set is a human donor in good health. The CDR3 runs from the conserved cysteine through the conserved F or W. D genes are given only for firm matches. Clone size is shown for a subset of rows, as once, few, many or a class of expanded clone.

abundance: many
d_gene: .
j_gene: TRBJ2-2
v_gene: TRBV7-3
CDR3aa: CASSLTPGGHTGELFF
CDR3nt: TGTGCCAGCAGCTTAACCCCCGGCGGGCACACCGGGGAGCTGTTTTTT

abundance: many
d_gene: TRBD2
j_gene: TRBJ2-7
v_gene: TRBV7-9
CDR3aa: CASSRAGAAYEQYF
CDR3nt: TGTGCCAGCAGCCGAGCGGGAGCAGCGTACGAGCAGTACTTC

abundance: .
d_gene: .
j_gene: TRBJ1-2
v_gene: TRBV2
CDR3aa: CASSEQYGYTF
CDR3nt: TGTGCCAGCAGTGAACAATATGGCTACACCTTC

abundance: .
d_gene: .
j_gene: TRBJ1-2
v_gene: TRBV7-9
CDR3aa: CASSLGGGKRGYTF
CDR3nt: TGTGCCAGCAGCTTAGGGGGGGGGAAGCGTGGCTACACCTTC

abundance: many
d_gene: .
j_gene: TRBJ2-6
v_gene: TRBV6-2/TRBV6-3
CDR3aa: CASSYPIQGFLSGANVLTF
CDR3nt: TGTGCCAGCAGTTACCCAATCCAGGGGTTCCTCTCTGGGGCCAACGTCCTGACTTTC

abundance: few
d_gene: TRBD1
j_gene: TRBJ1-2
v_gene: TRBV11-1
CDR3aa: CASAPAGTGLSIYGYNF
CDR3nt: TGTGCCAGCGCCCCTGCCGGGACAGGACTCTCTATCTATGGCTACAACTTC

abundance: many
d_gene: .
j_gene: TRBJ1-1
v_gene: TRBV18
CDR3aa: CASSAQGMNTEAFF
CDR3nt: TGTGCCAGCTCAGCACAGGGCATGAACACTGAAGCTTTCTTT

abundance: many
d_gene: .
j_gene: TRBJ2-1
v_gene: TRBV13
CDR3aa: CASSSTGNNEQFF
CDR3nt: TGTGCCAGCAGCTCCACCGGGAACAATGAGCAGTTCTTC

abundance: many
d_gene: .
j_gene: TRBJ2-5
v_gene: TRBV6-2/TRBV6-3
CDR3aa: CASRRTATQETQYF
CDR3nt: TGTGCCAGCAGAAGGACGGCCACCCAAGAGACCCAGTACTTC

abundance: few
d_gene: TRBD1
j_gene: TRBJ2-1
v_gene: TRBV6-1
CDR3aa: CASSEGQGHFNEQFF
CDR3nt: TGTGCCAGCAGTGAAGGACAGGGCCACTTCAATGAGCAGTTCTTC

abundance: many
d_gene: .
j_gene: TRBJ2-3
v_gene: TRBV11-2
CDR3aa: CASSLVAPDTQYF
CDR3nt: TGTGCCAGCAGCTTAGTTGCGCCAGATACGCAGTATTTT

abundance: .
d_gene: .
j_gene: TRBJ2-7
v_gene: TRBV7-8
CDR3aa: CASSPGPSYEQYF
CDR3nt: TGTGCCAGCAGCCCCGGGCCCTCCTACGAGCAGTACTTC

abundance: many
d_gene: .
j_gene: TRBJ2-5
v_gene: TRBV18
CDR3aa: CASSPGLEETQYF
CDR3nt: TGTGCCAGCTCACCAGGGTTAGAAGAGACCCAGTACTTC

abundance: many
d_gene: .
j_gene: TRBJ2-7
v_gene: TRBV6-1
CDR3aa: CATILGALSYEQYF
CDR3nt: TGTGCCACTATCCTAGGGGCCCTCTCCTACGAGCAGTACTTC

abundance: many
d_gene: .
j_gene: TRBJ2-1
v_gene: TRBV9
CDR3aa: CASSGGIQRYNEQFF
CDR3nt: TGTGCCAGCAGCGGGGGGATTCAGAGATACAATGAGCAGTTCTTC

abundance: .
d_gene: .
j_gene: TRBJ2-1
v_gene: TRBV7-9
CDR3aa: CASSLERGDEQFF
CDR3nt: TGTGCCAGCAGCTTGGAACGGGGCGATGAGCAGTTCTTC

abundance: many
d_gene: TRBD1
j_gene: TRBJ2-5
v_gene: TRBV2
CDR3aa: CASSDRGQETQYF
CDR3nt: TGTGCCAGCAGTGACAGGGGGCAAGAGACCCAGTACTTC

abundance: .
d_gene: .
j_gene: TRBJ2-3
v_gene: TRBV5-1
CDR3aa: CASSFGDGTDTQYF
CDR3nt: TGCGCCAGCAGCTTTGGGGACGGCACAGATACGCAGTATTTT

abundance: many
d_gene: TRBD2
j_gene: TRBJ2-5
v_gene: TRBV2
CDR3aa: CASRGLAEPSRETQYF
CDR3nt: TGTGCCAGCAGGGGACTAGCGGAACCAAGCAGGGAGACCCAGTACTTC

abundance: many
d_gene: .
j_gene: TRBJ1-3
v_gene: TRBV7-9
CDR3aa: CASSLARTAGDTIYF
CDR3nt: TGTGCCAGCAGCTTAGCTAGGACAGCGGGGGACACCATATATTTT

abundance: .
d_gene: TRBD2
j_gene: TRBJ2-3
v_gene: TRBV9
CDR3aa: CASSVGTSGGQDTQYF
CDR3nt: TGTGCCAGCAGCGTAGGGACTAGCGGGGGCCAAGATACGCAGTATTTT

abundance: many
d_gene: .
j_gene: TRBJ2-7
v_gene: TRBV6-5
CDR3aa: CASSWIYEQYF
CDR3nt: TGTGCCAGCAGTTGGATCTACGAGCAGTACTTC

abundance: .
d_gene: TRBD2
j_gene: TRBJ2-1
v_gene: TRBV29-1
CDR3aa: CSGRTSGRAGNEQFF
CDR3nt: TGCAGCGGCCGGACTAGCGGGAGGGCCGGCAATGAGCAGTTCTTC

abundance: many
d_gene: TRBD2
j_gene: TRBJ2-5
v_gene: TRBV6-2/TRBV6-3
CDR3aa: CASSRLADQETQYF
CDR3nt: TGTGCCAGCAGCCGACTAGCGGACCAAGAGACCCAGTACTTC

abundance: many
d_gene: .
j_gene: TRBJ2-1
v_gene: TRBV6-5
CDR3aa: CASSYGNEQFF
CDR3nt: TGTGCCAGCAGTTACGGGAATGAGCAGTTCTTC

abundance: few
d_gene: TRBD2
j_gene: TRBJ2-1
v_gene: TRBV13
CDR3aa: CASSRLTGGNNEQFF
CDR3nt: TGTGCCAGCAGCCGTCTAACGGGAGGCAACAATGAGCAGTTCTTC

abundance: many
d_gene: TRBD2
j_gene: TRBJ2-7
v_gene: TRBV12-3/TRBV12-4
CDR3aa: CASSLGSGSGEQYF
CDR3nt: TGTGCCAGCAGTTTAGGTAGCGGGAGTGGCGAGCAGTACTTC

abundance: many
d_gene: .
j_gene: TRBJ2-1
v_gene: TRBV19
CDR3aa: CASSIQSTGEQFF
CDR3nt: TGTGCCAGTAGTATACAGTCGACAGGCGAGCAGTTCTTC

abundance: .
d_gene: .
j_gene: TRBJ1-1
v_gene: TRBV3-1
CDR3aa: CASSQVGVGTEAFF
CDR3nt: TGTGCCAGCAGCCAAGTCGGGGTCGGGACTGAAGCTTTCTTT

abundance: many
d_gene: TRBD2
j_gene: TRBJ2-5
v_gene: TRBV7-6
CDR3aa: CASSHRLAGETQYF
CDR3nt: TGTGCCAGCAGCCATCGACTAGCGGGAGAGACCCAGTACTTC

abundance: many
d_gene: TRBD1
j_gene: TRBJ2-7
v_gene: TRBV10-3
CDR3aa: CAISPGQGFGYEQYF
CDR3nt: TGTGCCATCAGTCCGGGACAGGGGTTCGGCTACGAGCAGTACTTC

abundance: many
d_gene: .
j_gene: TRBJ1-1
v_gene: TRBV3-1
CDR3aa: CASSHHGRENTEAFF
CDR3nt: TGTGCCAGCAGCCACCACGGACGGGAGAACACTGAAGCTTTCTTT

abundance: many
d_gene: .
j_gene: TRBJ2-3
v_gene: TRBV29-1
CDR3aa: CSERKLGTQYF
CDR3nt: TGCAGCGAGAGGAAGTTAGGTACGCAGTATTTT

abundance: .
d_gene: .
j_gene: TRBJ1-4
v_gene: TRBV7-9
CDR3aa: CASSSQGTNEKLFF
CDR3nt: TGTGCCAGCAGTTCCCAGGGGACTAATGAAAAACTGTTTTTT

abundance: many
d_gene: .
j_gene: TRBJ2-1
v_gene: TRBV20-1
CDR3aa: CSARQGLNEQFF
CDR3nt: TGCAGTGCTAGACAGGGTTTGAATGAGCAGTTCTTC

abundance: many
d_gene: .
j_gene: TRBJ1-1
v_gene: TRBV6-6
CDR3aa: CASSSTQGRSSDTEAFF
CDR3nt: TGTGCCAGCAGCTCCACACAGGGCAGGTCGTCGGACACTGAAGCTTTCTTT

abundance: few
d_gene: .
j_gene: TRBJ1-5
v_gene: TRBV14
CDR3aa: CASSPPGFTNQPQHF
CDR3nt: TGTGCCAGCAGCCCGCCCGGTTTTACCAATCAGCCCCAGCATTTT

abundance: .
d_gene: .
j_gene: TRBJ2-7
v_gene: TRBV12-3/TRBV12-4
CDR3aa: CASSFKKSHEQYF
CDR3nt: TGTGCCAGCAGTTTTAAGAAGTCCCACGAGCAGTACTTC

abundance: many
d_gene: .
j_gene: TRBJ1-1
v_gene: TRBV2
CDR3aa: CASSHPGRATEAFF
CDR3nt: TGTGCCAGCAGTCACCCGGGCAGGGCCACTGAAGCTTTCTTT

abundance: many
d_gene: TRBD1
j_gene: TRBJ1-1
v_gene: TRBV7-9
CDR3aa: CASSLVRGQMNTEAFF
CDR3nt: TGTGCCAGCAGCTTAGTGAGGGGGCAGATGAACACTGAAGCTTTCTTT

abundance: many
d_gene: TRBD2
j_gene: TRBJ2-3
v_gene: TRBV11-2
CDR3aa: CASSLGTSGRRIDKTQYF
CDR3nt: TGTGCCAGCAGCTTAGGGACTAGCGGGAGAAGGATTGACAAAACGCAGTATTTT

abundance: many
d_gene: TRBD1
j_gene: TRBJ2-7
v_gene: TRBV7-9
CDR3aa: CASSPTGTAYEQYF
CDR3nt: TGTGCCAGCAGCCCGACCGGGACAGCCTACGAGCAGTACTTC

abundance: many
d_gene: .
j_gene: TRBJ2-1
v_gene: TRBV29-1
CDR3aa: CSVEEGLEQFF
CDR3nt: TGCAGCGTTGAAGAGGGACTGGAGCAGTTCTTC

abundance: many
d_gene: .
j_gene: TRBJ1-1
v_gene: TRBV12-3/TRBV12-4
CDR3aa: CASSLVGPQEAFF
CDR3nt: TGTGCCAGCAGTTTAGTGGGACCTCAAGAAGCTTTCTTT

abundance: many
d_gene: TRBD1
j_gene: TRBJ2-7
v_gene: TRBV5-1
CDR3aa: CASSPRPGQGSYEQYF
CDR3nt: TGCGCCAGCAGCCCAAGGCCGGGACAGGGCTCCTACGAGCAGTACTTC

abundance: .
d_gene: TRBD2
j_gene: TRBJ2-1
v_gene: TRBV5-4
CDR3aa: CASSQETSSGNNNEQFF
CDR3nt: TGCGCCAGCAGCCAAGAAACTTCTAGCGGCAACAACAATGAGCAGTTCTTC

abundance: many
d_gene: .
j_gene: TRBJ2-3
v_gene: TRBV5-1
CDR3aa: CASSPDSFTDTQYF
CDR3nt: TGCGCCAGCAGCCCTGACAGCTTCACAGATACGCAGTATTTT

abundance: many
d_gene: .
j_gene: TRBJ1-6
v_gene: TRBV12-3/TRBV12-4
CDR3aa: CASTQLNSPLHF
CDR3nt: TGTGCCAGCACCCAGCTCAATTCACCCCTCCACTTT

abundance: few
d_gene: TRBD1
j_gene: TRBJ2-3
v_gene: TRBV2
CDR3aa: CASSRDRDDTQYF
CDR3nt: TGTGCCAGCAGTCGCGACAGGGATGATACGCAGTATTTT

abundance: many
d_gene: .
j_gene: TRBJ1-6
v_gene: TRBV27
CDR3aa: CASSLSPRPWHLHF
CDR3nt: TGTGCCAGCAGTTTATCTCCGAGGCCGTGGCACCTCCACTTT

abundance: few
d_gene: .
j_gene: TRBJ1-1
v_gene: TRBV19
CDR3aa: CASTIGRENTEAFF
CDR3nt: TGTGCCAGTACCATCGGTAGAGAGAACACTGAAGCTTTCTTT

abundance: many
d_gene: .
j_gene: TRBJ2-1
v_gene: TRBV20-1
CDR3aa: CSATTYNEQFF
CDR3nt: TGCAGTGCTACAACCTACAATGAGCAGTTCTTC